These 20 T cell receptor beta chains originate from one sample sequenced in a study of T cell repertoires in cytomegalovirus infection. One entry per CDR3 protein, called by TCRdb with MiXCR from the reads. This sample yields approximately 160,000 distinct CDR3 sequences, of which roughly a sixth are seen a single time; 18% belongs to the top ten. Sequenced material: CD8+ T cells from PBMCs. The receptor set was obtained from a human donor in good health (CMV status not recorded). Some clones in this sample may be carry-over from other donors' samples.

This clonotype was counted between two and nine times. The gene calls are TRBV7-2 and TRBJ2-1; weak D call: TRBD1 (6 bases). Trimming took 6 bases from V and 8 from J, leaving 26 bases between them. CDR1 is SGHTA and CDR2 is FQGNSA in the germline V gene. The CDR3 spans 17 residues. Here the CDR3 reads CASRSTLYGQSWYEQFF. The DNA of the CDR3 is TGTGCCAGCAGATCCACACTTTACGGACAGTCTTGGTATGAGCAGTTCTTC.

This clonotype occurred a few times. The genes are TRBV11-2 and TRBJ1-2; D is unresolved. Germline assignment: CDR1 SGHAT and CDR2 FQNNGV. Between the trimmed V and J ends, which lost 8 bases and 3 bases, there was a span of 10 bases. This CDR3 is built from 12 residues. The CDR3 loop reads CASSGGDYGYTF. CDR3 coding DNA: TGTGCCAGCTCTGGAGGCGACTATGGCTACACCTTC. The full variable domain, in which reference TRBV11-2 and TRBJ1-2 provide the parts outside the CDR3, is EAGVAQSPRYKIIEKRQSVAFWCNPISGHATLYWYQQILGQGPKLLIQFQNNGVVDDSQLPKDRFSAERLKGVDSTLKIQPAKLEDSAVYLCASSGGDYGYTFGSGTRLTVV.

Points on this clonotype: Being one base from a much bigger clone, this may be a read error. V is TRBV7-2 and J is TRBJ1-1, with 7 nucleotides matching TRBD1. The CDR3 totals 13 residues. J lost 5 bases, V lost 11 bases, and 11 bases had no gene match. The germline CDR1 and CDR2 sequences are SGHTA and FQGNSA. The CDR3 is CACGEGAWTEAFF. The DNA of the CDR3 is TGTGCCTGCGGAGAGGGGGCATGGACTGAAGCTTTCTTT.

Only a few counts were recorded for this clonotype. The chain is built from TRBV7-2 and TRBJ1-1, with D hard to call. Trimming left V 1 base short and J 1 base short, with 13 bases between. This CDR3 region has 16 residues. The germline V gene has CDR1 SGHTA and CDR2 FQGNSA. This CDR3 is CASSLVFGNGNTEAFF. The CDR3, as DNA: TGTGCCAGCAGCTTAGTCTTCGGGAATGGGAACACTGAAGCTTTCTTT.

This clonotype has only a few counts. The chain is built from TRBV6-2 or TRBV6-3 and TRBJ2-3, with D tentatively TRBD1 (6 bases). The CDR3 runs 13 residues. Germline loops: CDR1 MNHEY, CDR2 SVGEGT. Deletions cut 5 bases from V and 2 bases from J, with 8 bases between. In DNA, the CDR3 is TGTGCCAGCAGTGGACAGTTCACAGATACGCAGTATTTT. This encodes CASSGQFTDTQYF.

This chain uses TRBV28 with TRBJ1-1; 7 nucleotides agree with TRBD1. This CDR3 has 15 residues. The V segment lost 3 bases and the J segment 7 bases; nucleotides outside the gene matches: 11. Germline V gene sequence: CDR1 MDHEN, CDR2 SYDVKM. The CDR3 nucleotides are TGTGCCAGCAGTTTCTATACGACAGGGCGGATTGAAGCTTTCTTT. Protein product: CASSFYTTGRIEAFF.

This clonotype was found a few times. The chain carries TRBV7-6 and TRBJ2-1, with a tentative D call TRBD2 (6 bases). The CDR3 runs 11 residues. In germline, CDR1 is SGHVS, CDR2 FNYEAQ. V lost 6 bases to trimming and J lost 13 bases, with 13 bases between them. The CDR3 here is CASSLSGPQFF. CDR3 bases: TGTGCCAGCAGTTTGAGCGGGCCACAGTTCTTC.

The chain carries TRBV6-2 or TRBV6-3 and TRBJ1-1, with D perhaps TRBD1 (5 bases). This CDR3 comprises 13 residues. Germline values: CDR1 MNHEY, CDR2 SVGEGT. The ends were cut back, 5 bases at V and 4 bases at J, with 11 bases in the middle. The CDR3 here is CASSARGGTEAFF. The CDR3 nucleotides are TGTGCCAGCAGTGCCCGGGGGGGCACTGAAGCTTTCTTT.

This clonotype appeared many times. V and J are TRBV7-2 and TRBJ2-1, with 9 positions matching TRBD2. V shed 5 bases and J 10 bases; nucleotides not matched to a gene: 12. CDR1 and CDR2 (germline): SGHTA, FQGNSA. This CDR3 has 15 amino acids. The DNA of the CDR3 is TGTGCCAGCAGCCGTGGACCGCGGGGGGGCGAGGAGCAGTTCTTC. Protein: CASSRGPRGGEEQFF.

This clonotype appeared a few times. The gene calls are TRBV27 and TRBJ2-5, with 12 positions matching TRBD1. The CDR3 contains 15 residues. Germline V lookup: CDR1 MNHEY, CDR2 SMNVEV (reference sequence). The V and J ends lost 5 bases and 5 bases, in that order; junction bases with no gene match: 6. The CDR3 DNA reads TGTGCCAGCAGTCCAGGGACAGGGGGCGGCGAGACCCAGTACTTC. Residues: CASSPGTGGGETQYF.

This chain joins TRBV4-1 and TRBJ2-7; a possible D gene is TRBD1 (5 bases). The germline CDR1 and CDR2 sequences are MGHRA and YSYEKL. There are 16 residues in the CDR3. V was pared by 0 bases and J by 1 base, with 13 bases between. The CDR3 region is CASSQDPDSLSYEQYF. Written as DNA, the CDR3 is TGCGCCAGCAGCCAAGATCCCGACAGCCTTTCCTACGAGCAGTACTTC.

This clonotype was observed at least ten times. The V gene is TRBV7-8, the J gene TRBJ1-2; no clear D. Germline V lookup: CDR1 SGHVS, CDR2 FQNEAQ. This CDR3 region has 14 residues. Trimming removed 2 bases at V and 6 bases at J, with 13 bases between. As DNA, the CDR3 is TGTGCCAGCAGCTTATACAGAGAAGGTGATGGCTACACCTTC. This encodes CASSLYREGDGYTF. Using reference TRBV7-8 and TRBJ1-2 for the parts outside the CDR3, the full variable domain is GAGVSQSPRYKVAKRGQDVALRCDPISGHVSLFWYQQALGQGPEFLTYFQNEAQLDKSGLPSDRFFAERPEGSVSTLKIQRTQQEDSAVYLCASSLYREGDGYTFGSGTRLTVV.

The V call is TRBV29-1, the J call TRBJ2-2; the D gene is possibly TRBD1 (5 bases). Germline CDR1 SQVTM, CDR2 ANQGSEA. V was cut by 3 bases and J by 0 bases, with 14 bases left in between. This CDR3 spans 16 amino acids. This chain's CDR3 is CSVETAYNANTGELFF. The CDR3 DNA is TGCAGCGTTGAGACAGCCTACAACGCGAACACCGGGGAGCTGTTTTTT.

The rearrangement links TRBV7-9 to TRBJ2-3; 9 bases fit TRBD2. This CDR3 has 16 residues. CDR1 and CDR2 from the germline V gene are SEHNR and FQNEAQ (reference sequence). The V gene end was trimmed by 4 bases and the J gene end by 0 bases; junction bases not matched to a gene: 5. The chain's CDR3 is CASSCETSGSTDTQYF. The CDR3, as DNA: TGTGCCAGCAGCTGTGAGACTAGCGGTAGCACAGATACGCAGTATTTT.

This rearrangement joins TRBV6-2 or TRBV6-3 to TRBJ1-5; D is undetermined. There are 15 residues in the CDR3. With 5 bases removed from V and 1 base from J, the gap between germline ends came to 12 bases. Germline assignment: CDR1 MNHEY and CDR2 SVGEGT. The CDR3 is CASSLVDASNQPQHF. The CDR3, as DNA: TGTGCCAGCAGTCTCGTGGACGCAAGCAATCAGCCCCAGCATTTT.

This chain connects TRBV6-5 to TRBJ1-6; D possibly corresponds to TRBD1 (5 bases). This CDR3 comprises 13 residues. Between the trimmed V and J ends, which lost 6 bases and 4 bases, there was a span of 7 bases. The V gene's germline CDR1 is MNHEY and CDR2 SVGAGI. CDR3 nucleotides: TGTGCCAGCAGGGACATTTATAATTCACCCCTCCACTTT. It yields the protein CASRDIYNSPLHF.

The chain couples TRBV2 to TRBJ2-6, with TRBD2 matching 10 bases. CDR3 length equals 17 residues. The V gene end was trimmed by 7 bases and the J gene end by 0 bases; junction bases not matched to a gene: 6. In germline, CDR1 is SNHLY, CDR2 FYNNEI. The CDR3 is CASIEKRGGSGANVLTF. The CDR3 bases are TGTGCCAGCATAGAGAAGCGGGGGGGCTCTGGGGCCAACGTCCTGACTTTC. The full variable domain, in which reference TRBV2 and TRBJ2-6 provide the parts outside the CDR3, is EPEVTQTPSHQVTQMGQEVILRCVPISNHLYFYWYRQILGQKVEFLVSFYNNEISEKSEIFDDQFSVERPDGSNFTLKIRSTKLEDSAMYFCASIEKRGGSGANVLTFGAGSRLTVL.

This clonotype was observed a handful of times. J is TRBJ1-1 and V is TRBV20-1, with no clear D. Trimming shortened V by 6 bases and J by 5 bases, and 16 bases separated the two germline ends. Germline CDR1 DFQATT, CDR2 SNEGSKA (reference sequence). There are 13 residues in the CDR3. Written as DNA, the CDR3 is TGCAGTGCCCAGGACGGGTACGGGACTGAAGCTTTCTTT. Translated: CSAQDGYGTEAFF.

This clonotype has just a few counts. The chain recombines TRBV7-9 with TRBJ2-1; 8 bases are a match to TRBD2. J lost 3 bases, V lost 6 bases, and 7 bases had no gene match. CDR1 SEHNR and CDR2 FQNEAQ come from the germline V gene (reference sequence). The CDR3 is made up of 15 amino acids. CDR3 coding DNA: TGTGCCAGCAGGCCGAAAGCGGGAGACTACAATGAGCAGTTCTTC. It specifies CASRPKAGDYNEQFF. The full variable domain, completed using reference TRBV7-9 and TRBJ2-1, is DTGVSQNPRHKITKRGQNVTFRCDPISEHNRLYWYRQTLGQGPEFLTYFQNEAQLEKSRLLSDRFSAERPKGSFSTLEIQRTEQGDSAMYLCASRPKAGDYNEQFFGPGTRLTVL.

This clonotype showed up just a few times. The genes are TRBV7-8 and TRBJ2-1; 7 positions agree with TRBD2. Per germline, CDR1 SGHVS and CDR2 FQNEAQ. The CDR3 is made up of 15 amino acids. Germline trimming cut 0 bases from V and 10 bases from J; bases unmatched to any gene: 9. The CDR3 region has the DNA TGTGCCAGCAGCTTAGCGAAGGTGACTAGCAGGGAGCAGTTCTTC. Protein sequence: CASSLAKVTSREQFF.